This T cell receptor (beta chain) was captured by sequencing in a study of CD8 T cells in ankylosing spondylitis. The CDR3 is 15 residues long. Germline V gives CDR1 SGHRS, CDR2 YFSETQ. Trimming removed 1 base from V and 6 bases from J; junction bases left unmatched: 8. Findings of the study overall: What seemed typical of ankylosing spondylitis blood was a TCR beta motif built from several highly homologous variants. According to the report, clones linked to the disease were significantly enriched in matched synovial fluid samples taken from ankylosing spondylitis patients. Disease-linked clones bore a CD8+ phenotype and were relatively rare in peripheral blood.

This clonotype has at least ten counts. What it binds is unknown. Preparation of TCR beta libraries was done by quantitative 5'-RACE with molecular barcodes. TCRdb re-analysed the 5' RACE reads in MiXCR, keeping a single row per CDR3 protein. The sample holds 150,000 or so distinct CDR3 sequences, around a tenth seen once. V and J are TRBV5-1 and TRBJ2-7, with 9 bases lining up with TRBD1. Sequencing was done on a sample of blood, either unsorted or a sorted T cell fraction (not recorded which). The clonotype comes from a male donor with ankylosing spondylitis or in good health (not recorded which). The CDR3: CASSLNGQGFVEQYF. The CDR3 DNA reads TGCGCCAGCAGCTTGAATGGACAGGGGTTCGTCGAGCAGTACTTC.